This section outlines one T cell receptor beta chain sequence together with its context. The data were taken from a study of cytomegalovirus exposure and HLA in healthy donors. CDR1 SNHLY and CDR2 FYNNEI come from the germline V gene. V shed 3 bases and J 7 bases; nucleotides not matched to a gene: 6. The CDR3 extends over 14 amino acids. PCR used 60 Vbeta primers and 13 Jbeta primers. The data were produced by immunoSEQ multiplex PCR, yet TCRdb's version contains in-frame clones alone and is incomplete. The table includes tens of thousands of clones, approximately 82% detected once. The J gene is TRBJ2-4, the V gene TRBV2; TRBD1 aligns across 7 bases. Sample: PBMCs. This clonotype was sampled from a man aged 45 to 65 in good health and CMV-seronegative. CDR3 region: CASSDGAGGNIQYF. In nucleotides, the CDR3 is TGTGCCAGCAGTGATGGGGCAGGGGGTAACATTCAGTACTTC.